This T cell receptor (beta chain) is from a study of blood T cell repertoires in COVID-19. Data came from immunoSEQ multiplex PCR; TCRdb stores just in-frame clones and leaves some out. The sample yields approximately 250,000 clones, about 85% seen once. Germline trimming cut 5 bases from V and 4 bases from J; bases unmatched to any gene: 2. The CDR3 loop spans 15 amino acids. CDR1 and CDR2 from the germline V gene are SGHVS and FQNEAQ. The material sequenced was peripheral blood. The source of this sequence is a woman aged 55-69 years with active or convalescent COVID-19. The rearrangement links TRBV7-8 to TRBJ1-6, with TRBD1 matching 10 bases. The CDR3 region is CASSGQGVYNSPLHF. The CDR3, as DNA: TGTGCCAGCAGCGGACAGGGGGTTTATAATTCACCCCTCCACTTT.